Below, one T cell receptor (beta chain) is given with its context. Its antigen is still unknown. In each case, RNA was isolated and then reverse transcribed into cDNA as the sequencing template. Sequenced by immunoSEQ multiplex PCR; TCRdb stores in-frame clones only, minus some. The sample consists of hundreds of thousands of clones, under 70% of them appearing once. The data stem from a study of CD8+ T cells in alopecia areata. Overall study results and limits: It was less clear whether patients shared TCRs than it was in mice, possibly because of HLA.

V lost 6 bases, J lost 8 bases, and 5 bases stayed unmatched. Germline CDR1 and CDR2: SNHLY and FYNNEI. The CDR3 is 13 residues long. This clonotype originated in a human donor with alopecia areata. This sample comprised CD4+ T cells sorted from blood, obtained at week 0. The chain links TRBV2 to TRBJ2-1; 9 bases align to TRBD2. The CDR3: CASSQRLADEQFF. Written as DNA, the CDR3 is TGTGCCAGCAGCCAAAGACTAGCGGATGAGCAGTTCTTC. Looking up the rest from reference TRBV2 and TRBJ2-1 gives the full variable domain: EPEVTQTPSHQVTQMGQEVILRCVPISNHLYFYWYRQILGQKVEFLVSFYNNEISEKSEIFDDQFSVERPDGSNFTLKIRSTKLEDSAMYFCASSQRLADEQFFGPGTRLTVL.